What follows are 15 T cell receptor beta chains derived from one specimen sequenced in a study of blood T cells in healthy people across ages. Primed by a sample-barcoded 5' primer and a J-beta primer mix, a second PCR proceeded for 7 to 11 cycles. From the 5' RACE reads, TCRdb called clonotypes with MiXCR, one entry per CDR3 protein. The data show around 780,000 distinct CDR3 sequences, more than 25% seen once. This sample was shared with a second study, whose subject was T cells of mothers and their children.

The source material was blood. These receptors all stem from a boy aged 5-17 years in good health.

This chain links TRBV12-3 or TRBV12-4 with TRBJ1-1; D remains unclear. Trimming cost V 4 bases and J 1 base, with 16 bases left between them. This CDR3 is built from 16 residues. In nucleotides, the CDR3 is TGTGCCAGCAGTTCGCGGTGGCGGGCGGGGAACACTGAAGCTTTCTTT. Translated: CASSSRWRAGNTEAFF.

V and J are TRBV4-1 and TRBJ2-3, with 11 bases identical to TRBD2. J lost 0 bases, V lost 4 bases, and 12 bases had no gene match. Per germline, CDR1 MGHRA and CDR2 YSYEKL. The CDR3 contains 19 residues. CDR3 DNA: TGCGCCAGCAGCCCGACCCCACTTCGACTAGCGGGAAGCACAGATACGCAGTATTTT. Amino acids: CASSPTPLRLAGSTDTQYF.

This sequence joins TRBV5-1 and TRBJ1-1, with 8 bases that match TRBD1. CDR3 size: 14 residues. Looked up from germline, CDR1 is SGHRS and CDR2 is YFSETQ. V was clipped by 4 bases and J by 7 bases; unmatched bases: 9. In DNA form, the CDR3 reads TGCGCCAGCAGCCGTACGGACAGGGCGTTTGAAGCTTTCTTT. It translates to CASSRTDRAFEAFF.

The chain joins TRBV29-1 to TRBJ2-3; D is unclear. The germline V gene has CDR1 SQVTM and CDR2 ANQGSEA. This CDR3 contains 12 residues. Trimming shortened V by 0 bases and J by 9 bases, and 10 bases separated the two germline ends. The CDR3 loop reads CSVEDSSGTQYF. In DNA form, the CDR3 reads TGCAGCGTTGAAGATTCTTCCGGAACGCAGTATTTT.

This clonotype has just a few counts. The V call is TRBV24-1, the J call TRBJ2-1; D gene unclear. V was shortened by 4 bases and J by 6 bases, with 9 bases between the two germline ends. Looked up from germline, CDR1 is KGHDR and CDR2 is SFDVKD. The CDR3 length is 13 residues. CDR3 in amino acids: CATSEVNFNEQFF. The CDR3 DNA reads as TGTGCCACCAGTGAAGTCAACTTCAATGAGCAGTTCTTC.

V and J are TRBV14 and TRBJ1-1, with D hard to call. Trimming left V 3 bases short and J 1 base short, with 6 bases between. Germline V gene sequence: CDR1 SGHDN, CDR2 FVKESK. This CDR3 is 13 amino acids long. CDR3 region: CASSQTQNTEAFF. The CDR3 nucleotides are TGTGCCAGCAGCCAGACACAGAACACTGAAGCTTTCTTT.

This chain connects TRBV27 to TRBJ2-1, with 10 bases identical to TRBD1. The CDR3 is made up of 15 amino acids. Per the germline V gene, CDR1 is MNHEY and CDR2 is SMNVEV (reference sequence). The V and J ends lost 5 bases and 7 bases, in that order; junction bases with no gene match: 8. The CDR3 DNA reads as TGTGCCAGCAGTCTCCCGGGACAGGGGACGAATGAGCAGTTCTTC. This encodes CASSLPGQGTNEQFF.

The gene calls are TRBV6-1 and TRBJ1-3, with D possibly TRBD1 on 5 matching bases. The CDR3 length is 16 residues. V was pared by 6 bases and J by 0 bases, with 15 bases between. Germline CDR1 and CDR2: MNHNS and SASEGT. The CDR3 coding sequence is TGTGCCAGCAGAACCCTTAATCAGGGCTCTGGAAACACCATATATTTT. This gives the protein CASRTLNQGSGNTIYF.

In its sample, this clonotype was seen a few times. This chain uses TRBV3-1 with TRBJ2-7; 10 nucleotides agree with TRBD1. The germline CDR1 and CDR2 sequences are LGHDT and YNNKEL (reference sequence). V lost 4 bases and J lost 7; bases outside the gene matches: 7. The CDR3 totals 14 residues. The CDR3 region has the DNA TGTGCCAGCAGCCCGGGACAGGGGCTGAGGGAGCAGTACTTC. This translates into CASSPGQGLREQYF.

This clonotype turned up a few times. The chain carries TRBV21-1 and TRBJ2-5. TRBV21-1 constitutes a pseudogene. The CDR3 sequence is 17 residues long. The CDR3 region is CASSKHLKEFVQETQYF. The DNA of the CDR3 is TGTGCCAGCAGCAAGCATCTCAAGGAATTCGTACAAGAGACCCAGTACTTC.

This clonotype appeared once. The chain combines TRBV20-1 with TRBJ2-2; D unresolved. V lost 0 bases, J lost 6 bases, and 14 bases lay in between. The length of the CDR3 is 15 residues. The V gene's germline CDR1 is DFQATT and CDR2 SNEGSKA (reference sequence). For the CDR3, the DNA is TGCAGTGCTAGAGATCCCAGGAAAGTAGCCGGGGAGCTGTTTTTT. Translation: CSARDPRKVAGELFF.

The rearrangement uses TRBV2 and TRBJ2-3; TRBD2 matches 10 bases. The CDR3 is made up of 14 amino acids. Germline V CDR1 and CDR2: SNHLY, FYNNEI. Trimming at V came to 7 bases and at J to 1 base, leaving 2 bases not matched to a gene. The CDR3 nucleotides are TGTGCCAGCATGGGGACTAGCGGCACAGATACGCAGTATTTT. Protein sequence: CASMGTSGTDTQYF.

Only a few counts were recorded for this clonotype. The rearrangement joins TRBV20-1 to TRBJ2-5; 7 nucleotides align to TRBD2. CDR3 length: 17 residues. In germline, CDR1 is DFQATT, CDR2 SNEGSKA (reference sequence). V lost 1 base to trimming and J lost 3 bases; unmatched junction nucleotides: 14. The CDR3 region is CSARAPVITSEKETQYF. DNA of the CDR3: TGCAGTGCTAGAGCTCCGGTAATTACTAGCGAAAAAGAGACCCAGTACTTC.

The V and J genes are TRBV12-3 or TRBV12-4 and TRBJ1-1; D is unresolved. Trimming removed 5 bases at V and 7 bases at J, with 17 bases between. The CDR3 length is 14 residues. CDR3 sequence reads: CASSPIGGFGEAFF. The CDR3 DNA reads TGTGCCAGCAGTCCCATTGGAGGGTTCGGTGAAGCTTTCTTT.

CDR3 in amino acids: CASSLQGDRGHNEQFF. DNA for the CDR3: TGTGCCAGCAGCTTACAGGGGGACAGGGGGCACAATGAGCAGTTCTTC. This chain links TRBV7-6 with TRBJ2-1, with 12 bases aligning to TRBD1. The CDR3 extends over 16 amino acids. Looked up from germline, CDR1 is SGHVS and CDR2 is FNYEAQ. With V trimmed by 2 bases and J by 5 bases, 4 bases remained unmatched. Full variable domain (rest looked up from reference TRBV7-6 and TRBJ2-1): GAGVSQSPRYKVTKRGQDVALRCDPISGHVSLYWYRQALGQGPEFLTYFNYEAQQDKSGLPNDRFSAERPEGSISTLTIQRTEQRDSAMYRCASSLQGDRGHNEQFFGPGTRLTVL.